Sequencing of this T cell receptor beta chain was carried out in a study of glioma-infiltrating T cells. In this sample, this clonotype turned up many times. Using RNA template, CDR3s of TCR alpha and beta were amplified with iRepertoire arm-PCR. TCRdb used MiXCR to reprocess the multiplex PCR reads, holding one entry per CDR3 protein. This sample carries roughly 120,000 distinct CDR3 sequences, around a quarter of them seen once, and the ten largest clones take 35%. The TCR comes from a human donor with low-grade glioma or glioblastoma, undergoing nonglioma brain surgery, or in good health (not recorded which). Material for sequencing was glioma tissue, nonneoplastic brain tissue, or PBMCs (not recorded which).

For the CDR3, the DNA is TGCAGTGCTCCACCGATAACGCAGTATTTT. Translating gives CSAPPITQYF. The V and J genes are TRBV20-1 and TRBJ2-3; D gene ambiguous. The CDR3 consists of 10 residues. From germline, CDR1 is DFQATT and CDR2 SNEGSKA (reference sequence). V was shortened by 5 bases and J by 9 bases, with 9 bases between the two germline ends.